The 2 T cell receptor beta chains given below trace back to one sample, sequenced in a study of beta chain features in type 1 diabetes. The investigators reverse transcribed all of the isolated RNA, so they sequenced expressed TCRB transcripts. The table came from immunoSEQ multiplex PCR; TCRdb's copy has only in-frame clones and leaves some out. The sample holds roughly 400,000 clones, approximately 15% seen once. Sequenced sample: naive CD4+ T cells from blood. The receptors here all came from a woman under 30 in good health.

This clone was counted between two and nine times. The chain combines TRBV5-6 with TRBJ2-1, with no clear D. Trimming removed 0 bases at V and 15 bases at J, with 13 bases between. Germline assignment: CDR1 SGHDT and CDR2 YYEEEE. The CDR3 sequence is 12 residues long. The CDR3 DNA is TGTGCCAGCAGCTTGGCCAGAGGCTATGCGTTCTTC. This gives the protein CASSLARGYAFF.

On this clone itself: At the DNA level, this CDR3 is encoded by other sequences in the same sample as well. The chain combines TRBV28 with TRBJ1-2; D may be TRBD1 (5 bases). The CDR3 is 12 amino acids. Trimming shortened V by 2 bases and J by 8 bases, and 9 bases separated the two germline ends. Germline V lookup: CDR1 MDHEN, CDR2 SYDVKM. CDR3 sequence (DNA): TGTGCCAGCAGTTTAAACCGGGGGGGCTACACCTTC. Its translation: CASSLNRGGYTF.